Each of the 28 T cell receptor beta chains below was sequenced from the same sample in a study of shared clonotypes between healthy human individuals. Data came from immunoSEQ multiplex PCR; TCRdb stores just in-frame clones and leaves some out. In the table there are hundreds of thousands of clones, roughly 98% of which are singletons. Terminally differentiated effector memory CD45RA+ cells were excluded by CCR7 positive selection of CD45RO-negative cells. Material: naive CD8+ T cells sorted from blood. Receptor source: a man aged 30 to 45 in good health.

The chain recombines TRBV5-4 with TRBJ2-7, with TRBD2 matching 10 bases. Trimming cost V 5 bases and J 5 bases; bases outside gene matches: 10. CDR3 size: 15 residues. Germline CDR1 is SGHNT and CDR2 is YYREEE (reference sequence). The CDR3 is CASSFPSGRDDEQYF. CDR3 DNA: TGTGCCAGCAGTTTCCCAAGCGGGAGGGACGACGAGCAGTACTTC.

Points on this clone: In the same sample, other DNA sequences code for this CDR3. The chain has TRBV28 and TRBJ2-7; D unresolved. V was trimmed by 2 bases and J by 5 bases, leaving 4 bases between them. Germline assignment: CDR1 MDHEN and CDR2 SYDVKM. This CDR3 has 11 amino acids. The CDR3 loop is CASSLADEQYF. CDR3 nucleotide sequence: TGTGCCAGCAGTTTAGCAGACGAGCAGTACTTC.

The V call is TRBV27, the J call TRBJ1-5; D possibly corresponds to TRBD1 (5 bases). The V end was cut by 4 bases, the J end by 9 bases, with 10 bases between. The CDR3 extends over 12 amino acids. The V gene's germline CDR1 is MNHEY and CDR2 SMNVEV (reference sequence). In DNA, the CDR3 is TGTGCCAGCAGTTCTCTGGGGCGGCCCCAGCATTTT. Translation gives CASSSLGRPQHF.

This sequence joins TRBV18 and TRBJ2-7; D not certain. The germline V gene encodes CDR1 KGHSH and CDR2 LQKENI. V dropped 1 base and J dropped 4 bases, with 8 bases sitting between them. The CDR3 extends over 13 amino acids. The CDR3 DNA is TGTGCCAGCTCACCACGGCCTAAGTACGAGCAGTACTTC. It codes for CASSPRPKYEQYF.

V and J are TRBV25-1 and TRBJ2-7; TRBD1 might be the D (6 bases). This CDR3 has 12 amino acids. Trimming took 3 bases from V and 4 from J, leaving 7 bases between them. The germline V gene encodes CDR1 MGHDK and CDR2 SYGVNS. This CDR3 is CASSDQGYEQYF. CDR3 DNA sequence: TGTGCCAGCAGTGACCAGGGGTACGAGCAGTACTTC.

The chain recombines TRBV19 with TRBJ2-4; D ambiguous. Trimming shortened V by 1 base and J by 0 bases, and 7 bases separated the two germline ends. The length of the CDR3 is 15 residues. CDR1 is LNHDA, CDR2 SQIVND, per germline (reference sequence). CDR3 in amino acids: CASSIGALAKNIQYF. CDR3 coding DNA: TGTGCCAGTAGTATAGGGGCACTAGCCAAAAACATTCAGTACTTC.

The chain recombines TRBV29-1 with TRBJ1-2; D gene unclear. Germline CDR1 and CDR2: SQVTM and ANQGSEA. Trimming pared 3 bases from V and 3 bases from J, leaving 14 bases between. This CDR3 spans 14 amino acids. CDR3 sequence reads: CSVEVADGYYGYTF. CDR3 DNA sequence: TGCAGCGTTGAGGTGGCGGATGGGTACTATGGCTACACCTTC.

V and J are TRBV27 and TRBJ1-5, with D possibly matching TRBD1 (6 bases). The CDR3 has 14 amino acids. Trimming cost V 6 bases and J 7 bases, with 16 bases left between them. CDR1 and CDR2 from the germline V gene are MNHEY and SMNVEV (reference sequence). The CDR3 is CASSFNRVTQPQHF. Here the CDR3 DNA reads TGTGCCAGCAGCTTCAACAGGGTTACGCAGCCCCAGCATTTT.

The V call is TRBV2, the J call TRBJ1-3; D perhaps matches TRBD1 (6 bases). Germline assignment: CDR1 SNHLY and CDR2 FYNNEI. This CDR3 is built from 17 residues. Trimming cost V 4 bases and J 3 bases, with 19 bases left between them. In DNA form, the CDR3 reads TGTGCCAGCAGTGGGGGTATCCGGGGGCAAGGTGGAAACACCATATATTTT. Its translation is CASSGGIRGQGGNTIYF.

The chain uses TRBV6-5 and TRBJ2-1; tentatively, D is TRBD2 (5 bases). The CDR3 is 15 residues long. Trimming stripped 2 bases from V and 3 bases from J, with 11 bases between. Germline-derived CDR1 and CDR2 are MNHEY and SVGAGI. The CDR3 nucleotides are TGTGCCAGCAGTTACGCAGAGAGCGGCTACAATGAGCAGTTCTTC. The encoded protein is CASSYAESGYNEQFF.

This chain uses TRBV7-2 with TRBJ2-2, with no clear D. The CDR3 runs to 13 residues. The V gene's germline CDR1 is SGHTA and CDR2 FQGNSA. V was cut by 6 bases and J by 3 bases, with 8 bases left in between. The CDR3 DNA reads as TGTGCCAGCAGTATTTGGGACACCGGGGAGCTGTTTTTT. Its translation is CASSIWDTGELFF.

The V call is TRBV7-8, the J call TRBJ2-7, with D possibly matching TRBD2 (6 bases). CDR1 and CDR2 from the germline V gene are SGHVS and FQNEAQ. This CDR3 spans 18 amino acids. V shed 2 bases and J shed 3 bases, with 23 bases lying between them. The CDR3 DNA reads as TGTGCCAGCAGCTTAATTGGGGTTATAACCGGGACTTACTACGAGCAGTACTTC. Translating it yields CASSLIGVITGTYYEQYF. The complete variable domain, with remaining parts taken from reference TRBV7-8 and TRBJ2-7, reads GAGVSQSPRYKVAKRGQDVALRCDPISGHVSLFWYQQALGQGPEFLTYFQNEAQLDKSGLPSDRFFAERPEGSVSTLKIQRTQQEDSAVYLCASSLIGVITGTYYEQYFGPGTRLTVT.

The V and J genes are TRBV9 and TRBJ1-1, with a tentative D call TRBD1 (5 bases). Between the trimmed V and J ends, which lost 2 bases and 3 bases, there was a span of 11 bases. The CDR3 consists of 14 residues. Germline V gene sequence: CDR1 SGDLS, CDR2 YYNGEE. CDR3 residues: CASSVDTGHTEAFF. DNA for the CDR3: TGTGCCAGCAGCGTGGACACGGGACACACTGAAGCTTTCTTT.

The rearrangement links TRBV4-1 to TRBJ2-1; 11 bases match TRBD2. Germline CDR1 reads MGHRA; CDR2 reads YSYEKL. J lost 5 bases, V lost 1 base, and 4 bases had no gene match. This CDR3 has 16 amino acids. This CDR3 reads CASSQGPGLADNEQFF. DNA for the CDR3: TGCGCCAGCAGCCAAGGTCCGGGACTAGCGGACAATGAGCAGTTCTTC.

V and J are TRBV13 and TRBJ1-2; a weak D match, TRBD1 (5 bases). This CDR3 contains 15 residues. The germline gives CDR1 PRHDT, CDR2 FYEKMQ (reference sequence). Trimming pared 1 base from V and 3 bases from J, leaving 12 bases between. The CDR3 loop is CASSLEAGKHYGYTF. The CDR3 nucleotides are TGTGCCAGCAGCTTAGAGGCAGGGAAACACTATGGCTACACCTTC.

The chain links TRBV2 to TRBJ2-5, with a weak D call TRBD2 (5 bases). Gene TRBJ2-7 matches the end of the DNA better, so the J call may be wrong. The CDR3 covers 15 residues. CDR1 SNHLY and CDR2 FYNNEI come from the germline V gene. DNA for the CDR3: TGTGCCAGCAGTGAATGGACTCAGAGCTCCTACGAGCAGTACTTC. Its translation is CASSEWTQSSYEQYF.

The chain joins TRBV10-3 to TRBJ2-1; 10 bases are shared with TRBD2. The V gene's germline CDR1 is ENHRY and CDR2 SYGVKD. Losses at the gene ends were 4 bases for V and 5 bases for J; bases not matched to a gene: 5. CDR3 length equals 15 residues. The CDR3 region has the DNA TGTGCCATCAGTGGAGCGGGAGGGCCAGACAATGAGCAGTTCTTC. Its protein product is CAISGAGGPDNEQFF.

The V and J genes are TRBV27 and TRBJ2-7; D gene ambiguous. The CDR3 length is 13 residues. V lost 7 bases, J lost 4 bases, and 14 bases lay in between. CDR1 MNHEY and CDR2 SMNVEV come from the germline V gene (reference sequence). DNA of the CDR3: TGTGCCAGCAACGGGCCACCCTTATACGAGCAGTACTTC. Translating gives CASNGPPLYEQYF.

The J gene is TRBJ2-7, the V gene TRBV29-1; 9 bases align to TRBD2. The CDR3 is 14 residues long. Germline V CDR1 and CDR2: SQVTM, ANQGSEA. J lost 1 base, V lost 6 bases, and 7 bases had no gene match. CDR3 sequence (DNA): TGCAGCGTGGCACTAGCGGGTCCTTCCTACGAGCAGTACTTC. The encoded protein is CSVALAGPSYEQYF.

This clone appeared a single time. CDR3 protein: CASSLGDRGRNTEAFF. CDR3 coding DNA: TGTGCCAGCAGCTTAGGGGACAGGGGGCGGAACACTGAAGCTTTCTTT. The genes are TRBV11-2 and TRBJ1-1; 12 bases map to TRBD1. The CDR3 has 16 amino acids. Unmatched junction bases numbered 1, after V lost 1 base and J lost 1 base. In germline, CDR1 is SGHAT, CDR2 FQNNGV. Variable domain in full (rest from reference TRBV11-2 and TRBJ1-1): EAGVAQSPRYKIIEKRQSVAFWCNPISGHATLYWYQQILGQGPKLLIQFQNNGVVDDSQLPKDRFSAERLKGVDSTLKIQPAKLEDSAVYLCASSLGDRGRNTEAFFGQGTRLTVV.

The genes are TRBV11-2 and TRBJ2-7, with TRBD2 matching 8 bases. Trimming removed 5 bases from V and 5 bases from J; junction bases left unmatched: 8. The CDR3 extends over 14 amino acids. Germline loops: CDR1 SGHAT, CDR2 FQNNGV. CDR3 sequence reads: CASSLGTRTHEQYF. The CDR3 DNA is TGTGCCAGCAGCCTCGGGACTAGGACCCACGAGCAGTACTTC.

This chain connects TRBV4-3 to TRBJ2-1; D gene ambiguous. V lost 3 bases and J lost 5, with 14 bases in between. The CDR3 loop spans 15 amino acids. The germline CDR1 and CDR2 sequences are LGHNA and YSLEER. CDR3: CASSQEETSDNEQFF. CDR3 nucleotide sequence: TGCGCCAGCAGCCAGGAAGAGACCTCAGACAATGAGCAGTTCTTC.

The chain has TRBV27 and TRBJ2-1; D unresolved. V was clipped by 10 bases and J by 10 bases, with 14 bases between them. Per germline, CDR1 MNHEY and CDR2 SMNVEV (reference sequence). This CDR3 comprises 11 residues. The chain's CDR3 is CATYSGGEQFF. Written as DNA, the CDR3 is TGTGCCACCTACTCAGGTGGGGAGCAGTTCTTC.

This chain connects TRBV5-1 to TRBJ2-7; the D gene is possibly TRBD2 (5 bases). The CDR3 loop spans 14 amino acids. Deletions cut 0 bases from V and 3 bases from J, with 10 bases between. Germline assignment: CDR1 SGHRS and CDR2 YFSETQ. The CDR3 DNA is TGCGCCAGCAGCTTGGAGGAGAGGGACTACGAGCAGTACTTC. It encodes CASSLEERDYEQYF.

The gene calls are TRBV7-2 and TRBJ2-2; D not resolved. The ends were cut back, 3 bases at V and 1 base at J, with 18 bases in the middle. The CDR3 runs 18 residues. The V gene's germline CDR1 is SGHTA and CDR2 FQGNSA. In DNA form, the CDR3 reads TGTGCCAGCAGCTTTCCCTTAAAAGGACGGCTGAACACCGGGGAGCTGTTTTTT. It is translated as CASSFPLKGRLNTGELFF.

CDR3 loop: CSVVGDRVLGYTF. The CDR3 coding sequence is TGCAGCGTTGTCGGGGACAGGGTTCTGGGCTACACCTTC. The chain recombines TRBV29-1 with TRBJ1-2; 9 nucleotides line up with TRBD1. The CDR3 extends over 13 amino acids. After removal of 4 bases from V and 8 bases from J, the junction contained 8 bases not matched to a gene. Germline loops: CDR1 SQVTM, CDR2 ANQGSEA.

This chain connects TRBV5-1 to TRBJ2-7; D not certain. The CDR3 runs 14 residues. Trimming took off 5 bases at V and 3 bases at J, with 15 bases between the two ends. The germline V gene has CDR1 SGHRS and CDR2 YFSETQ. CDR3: CASSSSLEVYEQYF. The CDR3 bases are TGCGCCAGCAGTTCTTCCCTAGAGGTCTACGAGCAGTACTTC.

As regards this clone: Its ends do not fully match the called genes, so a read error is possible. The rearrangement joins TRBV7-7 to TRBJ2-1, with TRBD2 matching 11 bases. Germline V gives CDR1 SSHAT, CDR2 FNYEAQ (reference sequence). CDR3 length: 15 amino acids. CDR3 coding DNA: TGTGCTAGCAGCTCGCTGACTAGCGGGAATAATGAGCAGTTCTTC. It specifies CASSSLTSGNNEQFF.